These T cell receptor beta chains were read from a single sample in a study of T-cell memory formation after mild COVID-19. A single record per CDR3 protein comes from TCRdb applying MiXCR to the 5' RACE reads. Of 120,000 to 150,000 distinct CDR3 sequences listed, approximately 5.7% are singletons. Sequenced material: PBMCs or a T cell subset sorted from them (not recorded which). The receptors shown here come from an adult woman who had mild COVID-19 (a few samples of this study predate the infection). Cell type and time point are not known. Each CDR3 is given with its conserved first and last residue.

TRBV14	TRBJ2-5	CASSHPGTSHVYQETQYF
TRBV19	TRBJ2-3	CASSTTGGTDTQYF
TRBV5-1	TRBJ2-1	CASSLDTVNNEQFF
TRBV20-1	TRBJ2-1	CSAPRLAGFINEQFF
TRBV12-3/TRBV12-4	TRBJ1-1	CASSSGQGGDTEAFF
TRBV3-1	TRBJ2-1	CASSQTREQFF
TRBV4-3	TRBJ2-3	CASSQVGGPDTQYF
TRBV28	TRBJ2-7	CASSFQGGSYEQYF
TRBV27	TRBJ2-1	CASATSGGSSSYNEQFF
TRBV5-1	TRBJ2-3	CASSIGTSGRDTQYF
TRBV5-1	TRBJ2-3	CASSATSGTDTQYF
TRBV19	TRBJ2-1	CATMGTGKIDEQFF
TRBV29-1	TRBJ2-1	CSVEDSPASSYNEQFF
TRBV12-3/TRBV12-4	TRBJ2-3	CASSPRTSGIPSAGTQYF